This TCR beta chain stems from a study of shared clonotypes between healthy human individuals. Study-wide results and limits: It was anticipated that sequencing depth would influence how many clonotypes donors shared. Only blood was sampled, and tissue TCR repertoires likely differ from blood ones.

Naive CD8 cells comprised CD45RO-negative, CCR7-positively selected cells, excluding terminally differentiated effector memory CD45RA+ cells. Sequenced by immunoSEQ multiplex PCR; TCRdb stores in-frame clones only, minus some. The sample has about 820,000 clones; 80% to 95% are singletons. A word on this clone: Its target is unknown. Other DNA sequences in the same sample also yield this CDR3.

The CDR3 runs 15 residues. V shed 5 bases and J shed 1 base, with 12 bases lying between them. Germline lookup yields CDR1 SGDLS and CDR2 YYNGEE. This chain links TRBV9 with TRBJ1-4; weak D call: TRBD1 (5 bases). Sequencing was performed on naive CD8+ T cells sorted from blood. The receptor was derived from a man aged 30 to 39 in good health. DNA of the CDR3: TGTGCCAGCAGTGGTACCGGGGGAACTAATGAAAAACTGTTTTTT. Translating gives CASSGTGGTNEKLFF.